The clone carrying this T cell receptor beta chain was detected once. As yet, its antigen is unknown. Nashville, Tennessee was home to all donors, each a Caucasian adult. From germline, CDR1 is SGHNT and CDR2 YYREEE (reference sequence). The ends lost 3 bases at V and 7 bases at J; junction bases unmatched: 4. CDR3 length: 14 amino acids. The entry originates in a study of shared clonotypes between healthy human individuals. It was across several immunoSEQ plates that each subset's genomic DNA was evenly split. The sequenced material, unsorted PBMC DNA, was run on ten immunoSEQ deep assay plates. Method: immunoSEQ multiplex PCR; TCRdb's copy keeps in-frame clones and lacks some. The sample yields about 480,000 clones, 75% to 80% seen once. Study findings and constraints: Donors were few, which limited the genetic and exposure-history diversity represented.

The genes are TRBV5-4 and TRBJ2-1, with 10 bases fitting TRBD2. The TCR comes from a woman aged 40 to 49 in good health. Some clones in this sample may be carry-over from other donors' samples. The source material was PBMCs. The CDR3 region is CASSYGLAENEQFF. CDR3 DNA: TGTGCCAGCAGCTATGGACTAGCGGAGAATGAGCAGTTCTTC.